These 14 T cell receptor beta chains originate from one sample sequenced in a study of blood T cell repertoires in COVID-19. Using immunoSEQ multiplex PCR, the repertoire was profiled, and TCRdb retains in-frame clones only, with some absent. The data contain 300,000 or so clones, 70% to 90% of them singletons. Material for sequencing was peripheral blood. Receptors originate from a woman aged 40 to 50 with acute or convalescent COVID-19.

In its sample, this clone was seen once. The V call is TRBV21-1, the J call TRBJ2-7; the table's D call, TRBD1, was not checked against the DNA. TRBV21-1 is flagged as a pseudogene. The CDR3 has 15 residues. The CDR3 coding sequence is TGTGCCAGCAACCTGGGCAGGGTGGTGCCCTACGAGCAGTACGTC. This gives the protein CASNLGRVVPYEQYV.

The rearrangement joins TRBV10-3 to TRBJ1-1, with 10 bases aligning to TRBD1. Germline values: CDR1 ENHRY, CDR2 SYGVKD. Unmatched junction bases numbered 6, after V lost 6 bases and J lost 5 bases. The CDR3 totals 14 residues. This CDR3 reads CAISPGTGDTEAFF. CDR3 DNA sequence: TGTGCCATCAGCCCCGGGACAGGGGATACTGAAGCTTTCTTT.

The rearrangement links TRBV3-1 (or the pseudogene TRBV3-2) to TRBJ1-2, with D tentatively TRBD1 (6 bases). The CDR3 extends over 15 amino acids. Deletions cut 1 base from V and 2 bases from J, with 11 bases between. Germline V gives CDR1 LGHDT, CDR2 YNNKEL (reference sequence). This CDR3 is CASSQVDRSNYGYTF. The CDR3, as DNA: TGTGCCAGCAGCCAAGTGGACAGATCCAACTATGGCTACACCTTC.

The genes are TRBV9 and TRBJ2-2; TRBD1 matches 8 bases. The trim removed 7 bases at V and 0 bases at J, leaving 14 bases unmatched. The CDR3 extends over 18 amino acids. The germline gives CDR1 SGDLS, CDR2 YYNGEE. CDR3 sequence reads: CASGVRPGQVTNTGELFF. CDR3 nucleotide sequence: TGTGCCAGCGGGGTTCGACCGGGACAGGTAACGAACACCGGGGAGCTGTTTTTT.

The V gene is TRBV2, the J gene TRBJ1-2; 8 bases are a match to TRBD1. Trimming at V came to 6 bases and at J to 2 bases, leaving 5 bases not matched to a gene. The germline gives CDR1 SNHLY, CDR2 FYNNEI. This CDR3 contains 14 residues. The chain's CDR3 is CASRKQGVNYGYTF. As DNA, the CDR3 is TGTGCCAGCAGGAAACAGGGGGTAAACTATGGCTACACCTTC.

This chain joins TRBV3-1 (or the pseudogene TRBV3-2) and TRBJ2-5; D gene ambiguous. The CDR3 is made up of 12 amino acids. Germline V gene sequence: CDR1 LGHDT, CDR2 YNNKEL (reference sequence). The V end lost 4 bases, the J end lost 5 bases, and 8 bases lay between the germline ends. The CDR3 reads CASSPHWETQYF. The CDR3 bases are TGTGCCAGCAGCCCCCACTGGGAGACCCAGTACTTC.

V and J are TRBV18 and TRBJ1-1, with TRBD1 matching 9 bases. Germline CDR1 reads KGHSH; CDR2 reads LQKENI. V was pared by 3 bases and J by 3 bases, with 5 bases of the junction left unmatched. The CDR3 has 15 amino acids. CDR3 sequence: CASSPWDRAYTEAFF. For the CDR3, the DNA is TGTGCCAGCTCACCGTGGGACAGGGCTTACACTGAAGCTTTCTTT.

V and J are TRBV30 and TRBJ2-1, with D hard to call. Per the germline V gene, CDR1 is GTSNPN and CDR2 is SVGIG (reference sequence). The CDR3 spans 13 residues. V was cut by 4 bases and J by 3 bases, with 10 bases left in between. For the CDR3, the DNA is TGTGCCTGGACCCCCAGGATCTACAATGAGCAGTTCTTC. Translation: CAWTPRIYNEQFF.

The CDR3 loop is CASSTTRDRVEQYV. CDR3 coding DNA: TGTGCCAGCAGCACCACTAGGGACAGGGTCGAGCAGTACGTC. V is TRBV21-1 and J is TRBJ2-7; TRBD1 reflects the table's D call only, with no check against the DNA. TRBV21-1 is classified as a pseudogene. This CDR3 is built from 14 residues.

The chain has TRBV3-1 (or the pseudogene TRBV3-2) and TRBJ1-4; D may be TRBD1 (6 bases). Germline V gives CDR1 LGHDT, CDR2 YNNKEL (reference sequence). Trimming pared 4 bases from V and 4 bases from J, leaving 10 bases between. This CDR3 has 14 amino acids. The CDR3 DNA sequence: TGTGCCAGCAGCCGGACAGAACTTAATGAAAAACTGTTTTTT. Residues: CASSRTELNEKLFF.

This clone was counted between two and nine times. The CDR3 protein is CAWSVTENYGYTF. The CDR3 region has the DNA TGTGCCTGGAGTGTTACGGAGAACTATGGCTACACCTTC. The genes are TRBV30 and TRBJ1-2; D gene unclear. CDR3 length equals 13 residues. Germline-derived CDR1 and CDR2 are GTSNPN and SVGIG (reference sequence). V was clipped by 0 bases and J by 2 bases, with 7 bases between them.

V is TRBV5-1 and J is TRBJ1-1; D ambiguous. Germline-derived CDR1 and CDR2 are SGHRS and YFSETQ. Trimming cost V 2 bases and J 6 bases, with 11 bases left between them. The length of the CDR3 is 13 residues. DNA for the CDR3: TGCGCCAGCAGCTTTGATACAGTCGCTGAAGCTTTCTTT. Residues: CASSFDTVAEAFF.

The rearrangement joins TRBV7-8 to TRBJ1-6, with 7 bases matching TRBD1. This CDR3 contains 19 residues. V gave up 1 base and J gave up 0 bases; unmatched junction bases: 9. Germline CDR1 SGHVS, CDR2 FQNEAQ. CDR3 protein: CASSLVGAQGSSYNSPLHF. The DNA of the CDR3 is TGTGCCAGCAGCTTAGTCGGGGCACAGGGGAGCTCCTATAATTCACCCCTCCACTTT.

This clone was seen a single time. This chain links TRBV2 with TRBJ1-1, with TRBD1 matching 11 bases. The trim removed 5 bases at V and 2 bases at J, leaving 7 bases unmatched. This CDR3 spans 16 amino acids. Germline V gene sequence: CDR1 SNHLY, CDR2 FYNNEI. This CDR3 reads CASSRGQGGSNTEAFF. The CDR3 DNA is TGTGCCAGCAGTCGGGGACAGGGGGGGAGTAACACTGAAGCTTTCTTT.